The sequence of this T cell receptor beta chain was determined in a study of shared clonotypes between healthy human individuals. Study-wide points: Represented diversity, genetic and exposure-history alike, was limited by few donors. Clonotypes shared by all four donors outscored non-shared clonotypes in generation probability.

Into CD45RA+ naive and CD45RA-negative memory subsets, the CD4+ cells were split. At deep level, the assay was performed. Profiled with immunoSEQ multiplex PCR; TCRdb holds only in-frame clones, not every one. The table lists some 1,400,000 clones, 96% of them singletons. Germline CDR1 and CDR2: SGHRS and YFSETQ. CDR3 length: 15 residues. V was clipped by 2 bases and J by 0 bases; unmatched bases: 1. This clone was counted a single time. Its antigen is still unknown. Other DNA sequences within the sample encode an identical CDR3. The receptor was derived from a young man in good health. Sequencing was carried out using naive CD4+ T cells sorted from blood. Sample subset: CD45RA+ positively selected. V is TRBV5-1 and J is TRBJ2-2, with 7 bases lining up with TRBD1. The CDR3 loop is CASSFGTANTGELFF. In nucleotides, the CDR3 is TGCGCCAGCAGCTTCGGGACAGCGAACACCGGGGAGCTGTTTTTT.